This TCR beta chain originates from a study of shared clonotypes between healthy human individuals (dated by TCRdb to 2018 to 2020). Regarding the complete study: The cohort comprised a couple of women and a few men aged 18 to 49 years. For each donor, CD4 naive and CD4 memory were each run on three plates, CD8 naive on two plates, and CD8 memory on one plate. The study deeply sequenced blood TCR repertoires of 5 or 6 healthy adults to estimate repertoire size and the extent of clonotype sharing between individuals. Libraries were prepared and TCR repertoires were sequenced by different laboratories using diverse techniques, in order to increase sequencing depth and limit assay-specific biases. Between about 0.9 and 10 billion PBMCs per donor were obtained by leukapheresis. General findings and caveats noted by the study authors: The small number of donors limited the genetic and exposure-history diversity represented. Sampling was restricted to blood, and TCR repertoires in tissue are likely to differ from TCR repertoires in blood. Pairwise subsampling led to the expectation that sequencing depth would affect the degree of clonotype sharing among donors. Sharing across a handful of donors was observed for roughly 5.4% of naive CD4, less than 4% of naive CD8, roughly 2.4% of memory CD4, and approximately 0.41% of memory CD8 clonotypes. Compared with non-shared clonotypes, clonotypes shared by all four sorted-subset donors had higher generation probabilities. Larger estimated clonotype richness was generally found for naive subsets than for memory subsets. Rarefaction of sorted-subset datasets indicated incomplete sequencing despite the large sequencing depth.

To note about this clone: Its antigen has not been determined. One base away there is no much larger clone; base qualities are not given.

A distance of 11 bases separates the germline ends of V and J, which lose 4 bases and 1 base respectively. Reading the germline V gene gives CDR1 MNHEY and CDR2 SVGAGI. Including the terminal cysteine and phenylalanine, the CDR3 comprises 14 residues. The retained sequence is limited to the CDR3, 42 bases, with the frame set at the first base. Healthy HIV-negative adults with no recently reported acute infections or vaccinations were included as donors. Every donor was a Caucasian adult living in Nashville, Tennessee, USA. Magnetic negative selection was used to enrich CD4+ T cells, after which naive cells were positively selected on CD45RA and the negative fraction became the memory subset. After blood collection by leukapheresis, PBMCs were isolated using Ficoll-Histopaque density gradient centrifugation and then cryopreserved in the vapor phase of liquid nitrogen. Purity and quantity of every magnetically sorted T cell population were checked by analytical flow cytometry. Genomic DNA was isolated from each sorted fraction and quantified by UV absorbance on a Nanodrop 2000c.

TCR CDR3 regions were amplified from genomic DNA by multiplex PCR using the deep immunoSEQ assay. For each cell subset, the extracted genomic DNA was distributed evenly across all wells of several immunoSEQ 96-well plates, and each plate served as one replicate. For sorted subsets, about 220 ng of genomic DNA, equivalent to 25,000 to 35,000 T cell genomes, went into each replicate PCR. Purified libraries were quantified with a Qubit 3.0 fluorometer, sized on a Bioanalyzer 2100, and re-quantified with the KAPA Library Quantification kit. A separate single-read 150-cycle Illumina NextSeq 550 flow cell was used to sequence each immunoSEQ 96-well plate. The paper's data handling went like this. Because the immunoSEQ output included only junctional sequences and no quality scores, the filtering could not be the same as the filtering used for full-length reads. To assign V/J genes and CDR3, sequences were annotated against IMGT germline references using PyIR, a Python wrapper for IgBLAST v1.9. Reads were filtered out if the reads had weak V/J assignments (E-value above 1e-6), no CDR3, stop codons, out-of-frame junctions, or ambiguous translated residues. V3J clonotypes were defined as sequences sharing the same inferred V gene, J gene, and CDR3 amino acid sequence. To compute the percentage overlap between repertoires, the number of shared unique clonotypes was divided by the size of the smaller repertoire. Repertoire richness was assessed with RTK rarefaction, the Chao1 estimator, and Recon v2.1 estimates of unobserved clonotypes. For all TCRbeta clonotypes obtained by the gDNA method from four donors, generation probabilities were computed with OLGA. TCRdb took over this immuneACCESS table, retaining in-frame rearrangements with V and J assigned. Such tables are incomplete; in checked studies, under half of the missing clones stem from an unresolved V gene, and the remainder is unexplained. V, J and clone size reflect that table, while D and trimming were determined from the DNA. The sample records about 2.3 million clones, over 90% of which are singletons. The top ten clones comprise 0.39% of the sample.

Sequences were obtained from naive CD4+ T cells from PBMCs. Explained via the paper, the cell subset or site label denotes: CD45RA+ positively selected. The TCR originated in a man aged 18 to 30 in good health. Some clones in this sample may be carry-over from other donors' samples. The sequence links TRBV6-5 to TRBJ2-7; the D segment cannot be called with confidence. The bases read TGTGCCAGCAGTTCTCGCTCCAGGTCCTACGAGCAGTACTTC. It specifies CASSSRSRSYEQYF.